The 20 T cell receptor beta chains given below trace back to one sample, sequenced in a study of graft-versus-host responses after intestinal transplantation. Measured with immunoSEQ multiplex PCR; TCRdb has only the in-frame clones, and not every one. The sample has about 97,000 clones, approximately 92% seen once; the top ten hold about 16%. This specimen consisted of PBMCs, obtained roughly 450 days after intestinal transplant. The receptors were gathered from a human patient who received an intestinal transplant, so some T cells may come from the graft donor.

The chain couples TRBV12-2 to TRBJ2-2; the DNA was not compared with TRBD2, the D call given in the table. TRBV12-2 constitutes a pseudogene. The CDR3 is made up of 13 amino acids. The CDR3 nucleotides are TGTGCAAGTCGCTTAACTAGAGCGGGGGAGCTGTTTTTT. This gives the protein CASRLTRAGELFF.

This sequence joins TRBV9 and TRBJ2-3; the match to TRBD1 covers 10 bases. Germline assignment: CDR1 SGDLS and CDR2 YYNGEE. The CDR3 sequence is 13 residues long. Unmatched junction bases numbered 7, after V lost 4 bases and J lost 11 bases. CDR3 nucleotides: TGTGCCAGCAGCCCCGGGACAGGGGTCGAGCAGTATTTT. Amino acids: CASSPGTGVEQYF.

V is TRBV5-5 and J is TRBJ1-5, with D possibly being TRBD1 (5 bases). The length of the CDR3 is 15 residues. Trimming pared 1 base from V and 3 bases from J, leaving 11 bases between. Looked up from germline, CDR1 is SGHKS and CDR2 is YYEKEE (reference sequence). DNA of the CDR3: TGTGCCAGCAGCTTGTCTCAGGGTTTCAATCAGCCCCAGCATTTT. Protein product: CASSLSQGFNQPQHF. The variable domain in full, completed from reference TRBV5-5 and TRBJ1-5, reads DAGVTQSPTHLIKTRGQQVTLRCSPISGHKSVSWYQQVLGQGPQFIFQYYEKEERGRGNFPDRFSARQFPNYSSELNVNALLLGDSALYLCASSLSQGFNQPQHFGDGTRLSIL.

The V gene is TRBV18, the J gene TRBJ2-2, with D unclear. Germline V gene lookup returns CDR1 KGHSH and CDR2 LQKENI. V was cut by 2 bases and J by 3 bases, with 7 bases left in between. The length of the CDR3 is 14 residues. CDR3: CASSPGKDTGELFF. CDR3 in DNA: TGTGCCAGCTCACCAGGGAAGGACACCGGGGAGCTGTTTTTT.

This chain connects TRBV11-2 to TRBJ1-1, with D possibly being TRBD1 (5 bases). The V gene lost 5 bases and the J gene lost 5 bases, with 21 bases spanning the gap. This CDR3 region has 16 residues. CDR1 is SGHAT and CDR2 is FQNNGV in the germline V gene. CDR3 DNA sequence: TGTGCCAGCAGCCCGCGGGCCACAGGAGTCGAAACTGAAGCTTTCTTT. Translating it yields CASSPRATGVETEAFF.

The rearrangement links TRBV29-1 to TRBJ2-2; D is unresolved. The CDR3 runs 12 residues. V lost 5 bases and J lost 2, with 6 bases in between. Looked up from germline, CDR1 is SQVTM and CDR2 is ANQGSEA. The CDR3 DNA is TGCAGCGTTTGGATCAACACCGGGGAGCTGTTTTTT. Encoded protein: CSVWINTGELFF.

The V call is TRBV5-6, the J call TRBJ2-7; TRBD2 is a possible D gene (6 bases). Germline-derived CDR1 and CDR2 are SGHDT and YYEEEE. The germline V and J ends were trimmed by 0 bases and 4 bases, with 11 bases remaining between them. The CDR3 loop spans 14 amino acids. The CDR3 DNA reads as TGTGCCAGCAGCTTGGAGGGACTCGGTTACGAGCAGTACTTC. Translating it yields CASSLEGLGYEQYF. The entire variable domain, with the rest obtained from reference TRBV5-6 and TRBJ2-7, is as follows: DAGVTQSPTHLIKTRGQQVTLRCSPKSGHDTVSWYQQALGQGPQFIFQYYEEEERQRGNFPDRFSGHQFPNYSSELNVNALLLGDSALYLCASSLEGLGYEQYFGPGTRLTVT.

V and J are TRBV6-5 and TRBJ1-1; D is undetermined. Germline V gene sequence: CDR1 MNHEY, CDR2 SVGAGI. The V gene lost 5 bases and the J gene lost 5 bases, with 9 bases spanning the gap. The CDR3 covers 12 residues. The CDR3 spells CASSPAGTEAFF. The CDR3 DNA is TGTGCCAGCAGTCCGGCGGGAACTGAAGCTTTCTTT.

The chain is built from TRBV1 and TRBJ2-7. TRBV1 is a pseudogene locus. CDR3 length: 15 amino acids. This CDR3 reads CTSSPRWGAPYEQYF. Written as DNA, the CDR3 is TGCACCAGCAGCCCCCGGTGGGGGGCCCCCTACGAGCAGTACTTC.

CDR3 residues: CASSQDRAPGILSYNEQFF. CDR3 bases: TGCGCCAGCAGCCAAGATCGCGCACCGGGTATCCTCTCCTACAATGAGCAGTTCTTC. This chain uses TRBV4-1 with TRBJ2-1; D gene unclear. Germline assignment: CDR1 MGHRA and CDR2 YSYEKL. The CDR3 covers 19 residues. Trimming took off 0 bases at V and 0 bases at J, with 18 bases between the two ends.

This clone was observed a single time. The chain couples TRBV6-1 to TRBJ1-2; 10 bases align to TRBD1. This CDR3 spans 17 amino acids. The germline V gene has CDR1 MNHNS and CDR2 SASEGT. Losses at the gene ends were 4 bases for V and 4 bases for J; bases not matched to a gene: 12. The chain's CDR3 is CASSVGDRGGGVYGYTF. As DNA, the CDR3 is TGTGCCAGCAGTGTTGGGGACAGGGGTGGAGGGGTCTATGGCTACACCTTC.

The chain links TRBV11-3 to TRBJ2-2; D perhaps matches TRBD1 (6 bases). The CDR3 totals 16 residues. Looked up from germline, CDR1 is SGHNT and CDR2 is YENEEA. V was shortened by 5 bases and J by 6 bases, with 19 bases between the two germline ends. The CDR3 sequence: CASSPGPGKGAGELFF. The CDR3 nucleotides read TGTGCCAGCAGCCCCGGACCAGGGAAGGGGGCCGGGGAGCTGTTTTTT.

This clone appeared a single time. The gene calls are TRBV5-1 and TRBJ1-2; TRBD1 aligns across 7 bases. The germline V gene has CDR1 SGHRS and CDR2 YFSETQ. The CDR3 is 12 amino acids. V gave up 4 bases and J gave up 8 bases; unmatched junction bases: 5. CDR3 DNA sequence: TGCGCCAGCAGCATAGACAGGGTCGGCTACACCTTC. Translated: CASSIDRVGYTF.

CDR3: CASSPHRQGPEAFF. DNA for the CDR3: TGTGCCAGCAGTCCCCATCGACAGGGCCCTGAAGCTTTCTTT. The V gene is TRBV6-5, the J gene TRBJ1-1, with 7 bases matching TRBD1. Germline CDR1 is MNHEY and CDR2 is SVGAGI. The CDR3 length is 14 residues. With V trimmed by 5 bases and J by 6 bases, 9 bases remained unmatched.

J is TRBJ2-1 and V is TRBV6-1; D uncertain. The CDR3 sequence is 12 residues long. CDR1 is MNHNS, CDR2 SASEGT, per germline. V dropped 6 bases and J dropped 5 bases, with 8 bases sitting between them. The CDR3 loop is CASSRWDNEQFF. The CDR3, as DNA: TGTGCCAGCAGCCGCTGGGACAATGAGCAGTTCTTC.

The gene calls are TRBV9 and TRBJ1-1; a possible D gene is TRBD1 (6 bases). The length of the CDR3 is 15 residues. Germline CDR1 reads SGDLS; CDR2 reads YYNGEE. The V gene lost 4 bases and the J gene lost 4 bases, with 17 bases spanning the gap. DNA for the CDR3: TGTGCCAGCAGCCTAACCGGGACGGGGGCCACTGAAGCTTTCTTT. Residues: CASSLTGTGATEAFF.

The chain has TRBV27 and TRBJ2-7; 8 bases align to TRBD1. Losses at the gene ends were 0 bases for V and 2 bases for J; bases not matched to a gene: 3. There are 15 residues in the CDR3. The germline V gene has CDR1 MNHEY and CDR2 SMNVEV (reference sequence). This CDR3 is CASSLSPTGAYEQYF. CDR3 DNA: TGTGCCAGCAGTTTATCCCCGACAGGGGCCTACGAGCAGTACTTC.

The chain links TRBV11-2 to TRBJ2-7, with TRBD2 as a possible D gene (7 bases). The CDR3 extends over 13 amino acids. Germline CDR1 and CDR2: SGHAT and FQNNGV. Trimming pared 3 bases from V and 6 bases from J, leaving 12 bases between. The CDR3 reads CASSFGGPAEQYF. The CDR3 DNA sequence: TGTGCCAGCAGCTTCGGGGGGCCGGCCGAGCAGTACTTC.

The chain uses TRBV19 and TRBJ1-5, with D tentatively TRBD1 (6 bases). The V and J ends lost 4 bases and 4 bases respectively, with 17 bases between them. Germline loops: CDR1 LNHDA, CDR2 SQIVND (reference sequence). The CDR3 covers 16 residues. The CDR3 here is CASSTHRVPLNQPQHF. CDR3 coding DNA: TGTGCCAGTAGTACTCACAGGGTACCCCTGAATCAGCCCCAGCATTTT.

The V gene is TRBV6-6, the J gene TRBJ2-7; D is uncertain. V gave up 2 bases and J gave up 2 bases, with 10 bases separating them. This CDR3 is built from 14 residues. Per the germline V gene, CDR1 is MNHNY and CDR2 is SVGAGI (reference sequence). Here the CDR3 DNA reads TGTGCCAGCAGTTACCCTTCGGTACCCTACGAGCAGTACTTC. Its protein is CASSYPSVPYEQYF.